This T cell receptor (beta chain) was sequenced in a study of T cells after yellow fever vaccination. TCRdb recomputed calls from the 5' RACE reads with MiXCR, one row per CDR3 protein. The repertoire holds more than 450,000 distinct CDR3 sequences, with 21% as singletons. Study conclusions and caveats: Peaking faster, on day 5 versus 15, the secondary response was nonetheless weaker. A large majority of primary-vaccination clones showed up again after the booster (approximately 95% CD4, 88% CD8). Researchers cautioned that FACS-sorted repertoires could harbor abundant clonotypes contaminating from the bulk population.

This clonotype was seen only a few times. Its specificity is unknown. CDR3 size: 14 residues. The V gene's germline CDR1 is SGHRS and CDR2 YFSETQ. Trimming cost V 4 bases and J 7 bases; bases outside gene matches: 7. The clonotype comes from a man aged 18 to 30 who received the YFV17D yellow fever vaccine. J is TRBJ2-1 and V is TRBV5-1; 8 positions agree with TRBD1. Sequencing used PBMCs, obtained approximately 20 days after the first yellow fever vaccination. The CDR3 spells CASSATYRGNEQFF. CDR3 in DNA: TGCGCCAGCAGCGCTACCTACAGGGGGAATGAGCAGTTCTTC.